The 10 T cell receptor beta chains listed next were all sequenced from one sample in a study of cytomegalovirus exposure and HLA in healthy donors. Libraries were prepared by immunoSEQ multiplex PCR; TCRdb keeps only in-frame clonotypes and omits some of them. This sample has 70,000 to 75,000 clones; around 94% occur once, and the top ten carry more than 2.5%. Material for sequencing was PBMCs. The receptors derive from a woman aged 18-35 years in good health and CMV-seropositive.

The chain couples TRBV25-1 to TRBJ2-5; no clear D gene. Germline V gene lookup returns CDR1 MGHDK and CDR2 SYGVNS. Trimming took 1 base from V and 5 from J, leaving 14 bases between them. The CDR3 consists of 15 residues. For the CDR3, the DNA is TGTGCCAGCAGTGAATCCCCCGCCCCGCGGGAGACCCAGTACTTC. Amino acid sequence: CASSESPAPRETQYF.

The V gene is TRBV7-9, the J gene TRBJ1-2; tentatively, D is TRBD1 (5 bases). The germline V gene has CDR1 SEHNR and CDR2 FQNEAQ (reference sequence). The CDR3 extends over 13 amino acids. Trimming removed 4 bases at V and 6 bases at J, with 12 bases between. The CDR3 region is CASSYRDSDGYTF. The DNA for the CDR3 is TGTGCCAGCAGCTACCGGGACTCGGATGGCTACACCTTC. Complete variable domain (other parts from reference TRBV7-9 and TRBJ1-2): DTGVSQNPRHKITKRGQNVTFRCDPISEHNRLYWYRQTLGQGPEFLTYFQNEAQLEKSRLLSDRFSAERPKGSFSTLEIQRTEQGDSAMYLCASSYRDSDGYTFGSGTRLTVV.

The chain employs TRBV28 and TRBJ1-2, with no clear D. In germline, CDR1 is MDHEN, CDR2 SYDVKM. Between the trimmed V and J ends, which lost 7 bases and 4 bases, there was a span of 16 bases. This CDR3 region has 14 residues. CDR3 in amino acids: CASNLGDGVYGYTF. The DNA of the CDR3 is TGTGCCAGCAATCTGGGAGACGGTGTCTATGGCTACACCTTC.

This clone came up once. The chain combines TRBV5-1 with TRBJ1-4; 8 bases fit TRBD1. Germline trimming cut 3 bases from V and 7 bases from J; bases unmatched to any gene: 5. Germline V lookup: CDR1 SGHRS, CDR2 YFSETQ. The CDR3 is 14 amino acids. CDR3: CASSSTGEGEKLFF. The CDR3 DNA follows: TGCGCCAGCAGCTCGACAGGGGAGGGTGAAAAACTGTTTTTT. Supplemented by reference TRBV5-1 and TRBJ1-4, the full variable domain reads KAGVTQTPRYLIKTRGQQVTLSCSPISGHRSVSWYQQTPGQGLQFLFEYFSETQRNKGNFPGRFSGRQFSNSRSEMNVSTLELGDSALYLCASSSTGEGEKLFFGSGTQLSVL.

The J gene is TRBJ1-6, the V gene TRBV30; D not resolved. This CDR3 region has 15 residues. The germline gives CDR1 GTSNPN, CDR2 SVGIG (reference sequence). V lost 2 bases, J lost 0 bases, and 8 bases lay in between. In DNA form, the CDR3 reads TGTGCCTGGAGTTTTGGGAGCTCCTATAATTCACCCCTCCACTTT. The encoded protein is CAWSFGSSYNSPLHF. Filled out from reference TRBV30 and TRBJ1-6, the complete variable domain reads SQTIHQWPATLVQPVGSPLSLECTVEGTSNPNLYWYRQAAGRGLQLLFYSVGIGQISSEVPQNLSASRPQDRQFILSSKKLLLSDSGFYLCAWSFGSSYNSPLHFGNGTRLTVT.

This clone is a singleton in its sample. This rearrangement joins TRBV19 to TRBJ2-6; no clear D gene. Germline V gives CDR1 LNHDA, CDR2 SQIVND (reference sequence). The CDR3 has 13 residues. The ends were cut back, 4 bases at V and 1 base at J, with 2 bases in the middle. This chain's CDR3 is CASSTSGANVLTF. The CDR3 DNA is TGTGCCAGTAGTACATCTGGGGCCAACGTCCTGACTTTC.

The V and J genes are TRBV2 and TRBJ1-4; tentative D call: TRBD1 (6 bases). Germline V gene lookup returns CDR1 SNHLY and CDR2 FYNNEI. The CDR3 is 15 amino acids. The ends were cut back, 4 bases at V and 3 bases at J, with 12 bases in the middle. This chain's CDR3 is CASSGTGQPNEKLFF. CDR3 nucleotides: TGTGCCAGCAGTGGTACGGGACAACCTAATGAAAAACTGTTTTTT.

V is TRBV9 and J is TRBJ2-2; perhaps TRBD2 as D (5 bases). Trimming shortened V by 4 bases and J by 1 base, and 11 bases separated the two germline ends. The CDR3 is made up of 15 amino acids. Germline loops: CDR1 SGDLS, CDR2 YYNGEE. The CDR3 here is CASSPRSGNTGELFF. In DNA, the CDR3 is TGTGCCAGCAGCCCAAGGAGCGGGAACACCGGGGAGCTGTTTTTT.

This sequence joins TRBV5-1 and TRBJ2-2; 12 nucleotides align to TRBD2. Germline V gene lookup returns CDR1 SGHRS and CDR2 YFSETQ. Trimming removed 0 bases from V and 4 bases from J; junction bases left unmatched: 16. The CDR3 covers 21 residues. The CDR3 sequence: CASSLALAGGPPPTSTGELFF. CDR3 coding DNA: TGCGCCAGCAGCTTGGCCCTAGCGGGGGGGCCTCCGCCCACCTCCACCGGGGAGCTGTTTTTT. Based on the CDR3 plus reference TRBV5-1 and TRBJ2-2, the full variable domain is KAGVTQTPRYLIKTRGQQVTLSCSPISGHRSVSWYQQTPGQGLQFLFEYFSETQRNKGNFPGRFSGRQFSNSRSEMNVSTLELGDSALYLCASSLALAGGPPPTSTGELFFGEGSRLTVL.

The V gene is TRBV6-1, the J gene TRBJ1-1; no firm D call. This CDR3 is built from 14 residues. Looked up from germline, CDR1 is MNHNS and CDR2 is SASEGT. Trimming left V 0 bases short and J 1 base short, with 6 bases between. For the CDR3, the DNA is TGTGCCAGCAGTGAAGCCACGCGGAACACTGAAGCTTTCTTT. It codes for CASSEATRNTEAFF.